This T cell receptor (beta chain) comes out of a study of T cell repertoires in cytomegalovirus infection. Study in general: The authors relied on CMV epitopes, both recently identified HLA-C-restricted and well-studied HLA-B-restricted. CMV infection together with matching HLA type was indicated by public TCR beta signatures.

General study points: Using cumulative public TCR beta family frequency, the authors identified those who carried CMV together with the relevant HLA. Within the response measured ex vivo, HLA-C-restricted CMV-specific TCR beta clonotypes were dominant.

Worth noting for this clonotype: Its target is unknown. A much larger clonotype is one base distant, so this may be a read error.

Germline lookup yields CDR1 SNHLY and CDR2 FYNNEI. The J segment lost 2 bases and the V segment lost 6 bases, leaving 3 bases of the junction unmatched. The CDR3 is made up of 14 amino acids. TCRdb called the reads again in MiXCR, with one record for every CDR3 protein. The table records 450,000 to 550,000 distinct CDR3 sequences, approximately 46% of them present only once. The material sequenced was cultured PBMCs, taken from culture after CMV antigen stimulation. The source is a human donor in good health (CMV status not recorded). Some clones in this sample may be carry-over from other donors' samples. J is TRBJ2-3 and V is TRBV2, with 9 bases lining up with TRBD1. As DNA, the CDR3 is TGTGCCAGCAGCCGGGACAGGGACACAGATACGCAGTATTTT. Encoded protein: CASSRDRDTDTQYF.